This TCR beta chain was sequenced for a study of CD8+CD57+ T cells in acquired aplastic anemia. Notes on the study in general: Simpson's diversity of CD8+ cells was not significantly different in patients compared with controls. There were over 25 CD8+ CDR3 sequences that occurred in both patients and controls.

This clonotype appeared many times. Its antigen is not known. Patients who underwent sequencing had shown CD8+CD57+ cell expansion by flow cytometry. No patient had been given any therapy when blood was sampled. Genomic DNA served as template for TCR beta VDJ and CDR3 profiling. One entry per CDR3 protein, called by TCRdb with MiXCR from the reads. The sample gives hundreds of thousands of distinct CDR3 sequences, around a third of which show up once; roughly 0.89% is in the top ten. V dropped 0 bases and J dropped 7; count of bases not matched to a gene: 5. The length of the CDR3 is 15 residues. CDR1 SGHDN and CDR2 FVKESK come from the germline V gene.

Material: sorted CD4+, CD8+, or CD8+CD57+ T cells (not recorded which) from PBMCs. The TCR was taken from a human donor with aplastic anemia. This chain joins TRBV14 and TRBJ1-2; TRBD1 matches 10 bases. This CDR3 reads CASSQDGTGAGGYTF. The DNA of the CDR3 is TGTGCCAGCAGCCAAGACGGGACAGGGGCTGGTGGCTACACCTTC.